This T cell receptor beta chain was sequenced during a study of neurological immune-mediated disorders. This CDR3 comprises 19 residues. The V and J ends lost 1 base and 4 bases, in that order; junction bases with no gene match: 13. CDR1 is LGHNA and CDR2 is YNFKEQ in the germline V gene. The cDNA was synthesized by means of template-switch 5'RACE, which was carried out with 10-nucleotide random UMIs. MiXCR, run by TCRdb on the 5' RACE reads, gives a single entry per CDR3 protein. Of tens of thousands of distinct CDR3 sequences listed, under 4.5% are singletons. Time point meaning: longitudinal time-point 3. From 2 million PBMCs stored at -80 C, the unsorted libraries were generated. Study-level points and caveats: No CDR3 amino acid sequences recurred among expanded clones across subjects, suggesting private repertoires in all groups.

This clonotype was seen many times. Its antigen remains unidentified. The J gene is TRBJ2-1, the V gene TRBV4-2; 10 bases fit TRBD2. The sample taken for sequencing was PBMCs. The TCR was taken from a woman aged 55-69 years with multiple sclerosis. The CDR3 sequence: CASSQASLISSGGYNEQFF. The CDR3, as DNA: TGTGCCAGCAGCCAAGCGAGCTTAATCTCTAGCGGGGGATACAATGAGCAGTTCTTC.